The next 9 T cell receptor beta chains were all read from a single sample in a study of T cells in localized non-small cell lung cancer. The repertoire was sequenced with immunoSEQ multiplex PCR; TCRdb's copy has only in-frame clones and lacks some. The sample contains some 90,000 clones, around 90% of which appear only once. The material was peripheral blood, obtained before any cancer treatment. The receptors shown here come from a man between 40 and 70 years old with stage I squamous cell lung carcinoma.

V gene TRBV4-3 combines with J gene TRBJ1-2, with D perhaps matching TRBD1 (6 bases). In germline, CDR1 is LGHNA, CDR2 YSLEER. The germline V and J ends were trimmed by 1 base and 5 bases, with 17 bases remaining between them. This CDR3 has 16 residues. In nucleotides, the CDR3 is TGCGCCAGCAGCCAAGCGGGTTCAGGGGCGGTTTATGGCTACACCTTC. Translation: CASSQAGSGAVYGYTF.

V gene TRBV6-5 combines with J gene TRBJ1-3; D is undetermined. The ends were cut back, 6 bases at V and 4 bases at J, with 13 bases in the middle. The CDR3 length is 14 residues. Germline CDR1 reads MNHEY; CDR2 reads SVGAGI. The DNA of the CDR3 is TGTGCCAGCAGCTCGGATCCCTTCGGAAACACCATATATTTT. Protein sequence: CASSSDPFGNTIYF.

This chain joins TRBV11-2 and TRBJ2-7, with 8 nucleotides matching TRBD1. The V gene's germline CDR1 is SGHAT and CDR2 FQNNGV. Trimming took 5 bases from V and 3 from J; bases not matched to a gene: 12. The length of the CDR3 is 16 residues. CDR3 in amino acids: CASSVLTGTGNYEQYF. In DNA form, the CDR3 reads TGTGCCAGCAGCGTACTAACCGGGACAGGTAACTACGAGCAGTACTTC. Full variable domain (outside the CDR3, taken from reference TRBV11-2 and TRBJ2-7): EAGVAQSPRYKIIEKRQSVAFWCNPISGHATLYWYQQILGQGPKLLIQFQNNGVVDDSQLPKDRFSAERLKGVDSTLKIQPAKLEDSAVYLCASSVLTGTGNYEQYFGPGTRLTVT.

The gene calls are TRBV19 and TRBJ2-2, with D unresolved. The V gene's germline CDR1 is LNHDA and CDR2 SQIVND (reference sequence). The V and J ends lost 4 bases and 2 bases respectively, with 14 bases between them. There are 16 residues in the CDR3. In DNA, the CDR3 is TGTGCCAGTAGTAGGGCGTCAGAGATCAACACCGGGGAGCTGTTTTTT. Encoded protein: CASSRASEINTGELFF.

The V gene is TRBV4-1, the J gene TRBJ1-1, with D perhaps TRBD1 (5 bases). Germline V CDR1 and CDR2: MGHRA, YSYEKL. The length of the CDR3 is 16 residues. V was clipped by 4 bases and J by 0 bases, with 15 bases between them. The CDR3 nucleotides are TGCGCCAGCAGCCCGCAGGGTATTATAATGAACACTGAAGCTTTCTTT. The encoded protein is CASSPQGIIMNTEAFF.

The V and J genes are TRBV5-6 and TRBJ2-5; the D gene is possibly TRBD1 (6 bases). CDR1 SGHDT and CDR2 YYEEEE come from the germline V gene. CDR3 length: 14 amino acids. V shed 5 bases and J shed 0 bases, with 11 bases lying between them. The CDR3 loop is CASRIQGNQETQYF. DNA for the CDR3: TGTGCCAGCAGGATACAGGGTAACCAAGAGACCCAGTACTTC.

The table lists this clone with a count of one. The chain has TRBV11-1 and TRBJ1-6; maybe TRBD1 (6 bases). Trimming cost V 2 bases and J 8 bases, with 10 bases left between them. The CDR3 sequence is 14 residues long. Per the germline V gene, CDR1 is SGHAT and CDR2 is FQDESV (reference sequence). The CDR3 DNA reads TGTGCCAGCAGCTTAACAGGGTTGTATTCACCCCTCCACTTT. Amino acids: CASSLTGLYSPLHF.

The rearrangement links TRBV7-2 to TRBJ2-2; 7 nucleotides agree with TRBD1. The CDR3 extends over 14 amino acids. CDR1 is SGHTA, CDR2 FQGNSA, per germline. V dropped 6 bases and J dropped 6; count of bases not matched to a gene: 7. The CDR3 protein is CASSPDRAAGELFF. As DNA, the CDR3 is TGTGCCAGCAGTCCCGACAGGGCGGCCGGGGAGCTGTTTTTT.

The V gene is TRBV9, the J gene TRBJ2-5; 8 bases align to TRBD2. Trimming removed 3 bases from V and 1 base from J; junction bases left unmatched: 5. Germline CDR1 is SGDLS and CDR2 is YYNGEE. The CDR3 sequence is 15 residues long. CDR3 sequence: CASSGSGGLQETQYF. The DNA of the CDR3 is TGTGCCAGCAGCGGAAGCGGGGGACTCCAAGAGACCCAGTACTTC.